This T cell receptor beta chain was found in a study of blood T cell repertoires in COVID-19. In the study overall: COVID-19 samples, acute and convalescent, were from the United States, Italy and Spain. The cDNA or gDNA used as material had been derived from T cells, B-cell-depleted T cells, or PBMCs.

Under the authors' procedure: Nucleated cell counts were estimated from reference gene primer amplification. The protocol was immunoSEQ multiplex PCR, while the TCRdb copy is restricted to in-frame clones and leaves out a portion. V and J calls and clone size come straight from that table; D and trimming were deduced from the DNA. The sample holds 35,000 to 40,000 clones; roughly 88% are singletons and the top ten take around 35%. The CDR3 is 14 amino acids. The germline V gene has CDR1 SGHVS and CDR2 FQNEAQ. The V gene lost 5 bases and the J gene lost 6 bases, with 16 bases spanning the gap. The sequencing input was peripheral blood. J is TRBJ1-1 and V is TRBV7-8, with TRBD1 as a possible D gene (6 bases). This clonotype was sampled from a man between 65 and 79 years old with active COVID-19. Here the CDR3 DNA reads TGTGCCAGCAGCCCCTGGTCAGGGGCGGCTGAAGCTTTCTTT. Translating gives CASSPWSGAAEAFF.